The TCR beta chain under discussion was sequenced for a study of radiation and T cells in renal cell carcinoma. At the level of the study: Nephrectomy followed 15 Gy stereotactic body radiation by 4 weeks.

Stated time point: baseline pretreatment blood. This sample's treatment: 15 Gy SBRT to primary tumor, nephrectomy 4 weeks later. After SBRT, blood was collected at 2 and 4 weeks, plus baseline. Clear cell pathology was present in this patient's renal cell carcinoma. General study points: Top tumor clonotypes rose in blood 2 weeks post-radiation, then contracted.

CDR1 and CDR2 (germline): MNHNS, SASEGT. This CDR3 comprises 15 residues. V was clipped by 5 bases and J by 0 bases, with 13 bases between them. Some clones are missing from TCRdb's copy, which holds only in-frame ones; the method was immunoSEQ multiplex PCR. The sample has approximately 140,000 clones; about 85% are singletons. On this clone itself: Its matching antigen is unknown.

The origin of this receptor is a woman aged 70-85 years with renal cell carcinoma. The sample in question was blood, obtained from a patient whose treatment included radiotherapy and nephrectomy. The chain recombines TRBV6-1 with TRBJ1-2; D remains unclear. The CDR3 region is CASSLILGANYGYTF. CDR3 bases: TGTGCCAGCAGTTTAATCCTGGGTGCTAACTATGGCTACACCTTC.